This TCR beta chain was recovered during a study of blood T cell repertoires in COVID-19. For the study at large: Sources were T cells, B-cell-depleted T cells, or PBMCs; the material itself was cDNA or gDNA.

Sequenced by immunoSEQ multiplex PCR; TCRdb stores in-frame clones only, minus some. The profile shows 100,000 to 120,000 clones, approximately 90% of them singletons. The clonotype originates from a human donor in a cohort sampled during active COVID-19. The sample comprised peripheral blood.

CDR3 nucleotides: TGTGCCAGCGCAGGGGAATATAGCAATCAGCCCCAGCATTTT. It specifies CASAGEYSNQPQHF. This chain connects TRBV28 to TRBJ1-5; possibly TRBD1 for D (6 bases). Trimming shortened V by 8 bases and J by 0 bases, and 11 bases separated the two germline ends. CDR1 and CDR2 (germline): MDHEN, SYDVKM. This CDR3 region has 14 residues.